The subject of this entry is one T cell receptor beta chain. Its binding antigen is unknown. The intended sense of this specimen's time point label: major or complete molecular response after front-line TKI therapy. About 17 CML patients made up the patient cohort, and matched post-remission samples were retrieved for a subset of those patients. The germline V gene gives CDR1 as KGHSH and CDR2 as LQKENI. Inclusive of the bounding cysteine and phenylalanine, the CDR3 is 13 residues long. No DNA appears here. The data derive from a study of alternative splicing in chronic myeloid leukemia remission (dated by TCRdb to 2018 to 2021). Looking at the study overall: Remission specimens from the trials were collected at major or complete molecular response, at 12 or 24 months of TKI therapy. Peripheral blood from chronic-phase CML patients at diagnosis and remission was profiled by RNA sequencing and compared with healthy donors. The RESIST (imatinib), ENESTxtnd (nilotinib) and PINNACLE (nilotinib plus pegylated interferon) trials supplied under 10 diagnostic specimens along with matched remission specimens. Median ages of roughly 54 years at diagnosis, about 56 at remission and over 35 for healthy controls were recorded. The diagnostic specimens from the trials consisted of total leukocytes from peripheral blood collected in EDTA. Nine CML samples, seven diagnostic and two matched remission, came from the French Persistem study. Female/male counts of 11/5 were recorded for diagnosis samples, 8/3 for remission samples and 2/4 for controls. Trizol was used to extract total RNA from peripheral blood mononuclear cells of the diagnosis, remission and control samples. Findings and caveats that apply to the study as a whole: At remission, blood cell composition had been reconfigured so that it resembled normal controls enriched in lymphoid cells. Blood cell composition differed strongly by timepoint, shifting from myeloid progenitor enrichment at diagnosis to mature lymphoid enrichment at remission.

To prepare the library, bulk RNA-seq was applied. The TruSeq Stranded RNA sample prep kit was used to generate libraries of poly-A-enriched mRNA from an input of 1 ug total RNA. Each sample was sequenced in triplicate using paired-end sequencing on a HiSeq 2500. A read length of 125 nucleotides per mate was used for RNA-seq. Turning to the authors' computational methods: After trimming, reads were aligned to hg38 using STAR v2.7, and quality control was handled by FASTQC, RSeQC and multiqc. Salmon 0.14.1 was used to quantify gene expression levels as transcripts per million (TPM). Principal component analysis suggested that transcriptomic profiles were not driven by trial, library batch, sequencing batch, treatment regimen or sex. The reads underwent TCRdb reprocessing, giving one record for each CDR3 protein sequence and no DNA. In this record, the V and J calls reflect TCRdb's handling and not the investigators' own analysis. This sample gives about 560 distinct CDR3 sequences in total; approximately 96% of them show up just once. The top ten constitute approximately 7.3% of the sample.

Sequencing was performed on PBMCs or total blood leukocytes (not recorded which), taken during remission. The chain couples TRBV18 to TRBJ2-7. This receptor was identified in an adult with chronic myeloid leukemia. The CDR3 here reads CASSPPNSYEQYF.